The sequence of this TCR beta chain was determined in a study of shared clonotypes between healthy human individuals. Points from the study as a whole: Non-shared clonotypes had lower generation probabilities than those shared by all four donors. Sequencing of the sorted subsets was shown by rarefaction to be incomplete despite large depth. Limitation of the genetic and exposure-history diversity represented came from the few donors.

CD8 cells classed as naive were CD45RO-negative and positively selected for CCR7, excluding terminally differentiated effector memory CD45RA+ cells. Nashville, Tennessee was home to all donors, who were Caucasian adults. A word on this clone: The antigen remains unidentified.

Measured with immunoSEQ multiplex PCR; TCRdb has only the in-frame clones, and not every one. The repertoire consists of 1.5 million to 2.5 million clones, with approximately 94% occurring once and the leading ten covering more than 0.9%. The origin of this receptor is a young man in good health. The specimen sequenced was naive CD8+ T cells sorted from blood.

This chain's CDR3 is CASSRRGTTAYEQYF. CDR3 coding DNA: TGTGCCAGCAGCCGGCGGGGTACTACCGCCTACGAGCAGTACTTC. The chain employs TRBV13 and TRBJ2-7; D might be TRBD2 (6 bases). Trimming took 5 bases from V and 2 from J, leaving 16 bases between them. Germline V gene sequence: CDR1 PRHDT, CDR2 FYEKMQ (reference sequence). CDR3 size: 15 residues.